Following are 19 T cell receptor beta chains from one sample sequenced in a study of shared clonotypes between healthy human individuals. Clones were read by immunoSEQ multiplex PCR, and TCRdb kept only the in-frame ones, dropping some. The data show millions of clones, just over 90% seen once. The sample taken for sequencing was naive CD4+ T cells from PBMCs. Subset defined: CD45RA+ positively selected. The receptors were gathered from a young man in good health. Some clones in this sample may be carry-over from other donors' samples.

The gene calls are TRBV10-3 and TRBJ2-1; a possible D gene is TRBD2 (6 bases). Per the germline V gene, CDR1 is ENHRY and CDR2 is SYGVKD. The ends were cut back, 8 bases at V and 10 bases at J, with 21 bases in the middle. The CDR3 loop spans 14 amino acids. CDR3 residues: CAIGFGGQAVEQFF. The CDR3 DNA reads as TGTGCCATCGGTTTCGGGGGTCAGGCCGTCGAGCAGTTCTTC.

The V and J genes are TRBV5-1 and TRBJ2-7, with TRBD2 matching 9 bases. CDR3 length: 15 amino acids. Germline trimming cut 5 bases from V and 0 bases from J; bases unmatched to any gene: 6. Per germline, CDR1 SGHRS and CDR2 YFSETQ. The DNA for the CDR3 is TGCGCCAGCAGTGCCGTGACTAGCGGCTCCTACGAGCAGTACTTC. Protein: CASSAVTSGSYEQYF.

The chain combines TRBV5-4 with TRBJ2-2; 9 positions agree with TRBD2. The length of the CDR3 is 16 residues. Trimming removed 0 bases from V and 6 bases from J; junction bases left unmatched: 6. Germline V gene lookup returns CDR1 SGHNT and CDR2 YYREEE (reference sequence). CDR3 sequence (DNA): TGTGCCAGCAGCTTGGTCGGTAGCGGGAGTGCCGGGGAGCTGTTTTTT. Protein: CASSLVGSGSAGELFF.

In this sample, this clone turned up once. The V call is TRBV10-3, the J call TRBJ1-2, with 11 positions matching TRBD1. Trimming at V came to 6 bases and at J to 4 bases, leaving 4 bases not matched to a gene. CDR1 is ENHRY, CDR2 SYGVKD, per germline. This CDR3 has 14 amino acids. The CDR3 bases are TGTGCCATCAGCAGGGACAGGGGGTTCTATGGCTACACCTTC. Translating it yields CAISRDRGFYGYTF.

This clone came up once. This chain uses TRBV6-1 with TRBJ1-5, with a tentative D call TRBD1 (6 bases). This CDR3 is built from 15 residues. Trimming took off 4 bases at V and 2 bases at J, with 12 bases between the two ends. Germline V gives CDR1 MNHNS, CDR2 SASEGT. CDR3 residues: CASSVTGTRNQPQHF. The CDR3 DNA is TGTGCCAGCAGTGTAACAGGGACCCGCAATCAGCCCCAGCATTTT.

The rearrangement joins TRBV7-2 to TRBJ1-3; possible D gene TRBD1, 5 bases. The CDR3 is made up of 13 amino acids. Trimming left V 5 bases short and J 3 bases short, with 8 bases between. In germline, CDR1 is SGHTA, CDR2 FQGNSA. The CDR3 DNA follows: TGTGCCAGCAGCCAGGGACTTGGAAACACCATATATTTT. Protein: CASSQGLGNTIYF.

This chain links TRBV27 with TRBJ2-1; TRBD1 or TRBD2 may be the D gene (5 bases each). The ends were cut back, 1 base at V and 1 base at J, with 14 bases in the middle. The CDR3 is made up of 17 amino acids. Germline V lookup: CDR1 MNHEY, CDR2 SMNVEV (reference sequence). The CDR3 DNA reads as TGTGCCAGCAGTTTATATACGGGGCGGGCTTCCTACAATGAGCAGTTCTTC. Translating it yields CASSLYTGRASYNEQFF.

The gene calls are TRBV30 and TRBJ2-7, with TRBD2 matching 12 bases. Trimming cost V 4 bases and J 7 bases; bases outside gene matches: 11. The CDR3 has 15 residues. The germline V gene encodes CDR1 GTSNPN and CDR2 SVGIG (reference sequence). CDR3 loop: CAWTLAGGPGYEQYF. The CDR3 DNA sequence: TGTGCCTGGACCCTAGCGGGAGGGCCAGGGTATGAGCAGTACTTC.

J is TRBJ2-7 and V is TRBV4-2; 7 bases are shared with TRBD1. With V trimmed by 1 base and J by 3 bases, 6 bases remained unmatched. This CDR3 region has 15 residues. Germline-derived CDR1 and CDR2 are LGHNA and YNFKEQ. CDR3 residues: CASSQAPRTGYEQYF. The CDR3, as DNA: TGTGCCAGCAGCCAAGCTCCCCGGACAGGCTACGAGCAGTACTTC.

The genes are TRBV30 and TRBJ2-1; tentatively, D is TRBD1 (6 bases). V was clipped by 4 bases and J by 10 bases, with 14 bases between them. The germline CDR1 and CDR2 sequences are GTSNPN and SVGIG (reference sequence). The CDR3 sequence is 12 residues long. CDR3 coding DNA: TGTGCCTGGACCGCCAACGACAGGGAGCAGTTCTTC. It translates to CAWTANDREQFF.

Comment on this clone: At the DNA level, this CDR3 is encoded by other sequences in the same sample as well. For the CDR3, the DNA is TGTGCCAGCTCACCAAAGGGACAGGGGTCCACAGATACGCAGTATTTT. Translating it yields CASSPKGQGSTDTQYF. The chain couples TRBV18 to TRBJ2-3; 10 bases are shared with TRBD1. CDR1 and CDR2 from the germline V gene are KGHSH and LQKENI. The CDR3 consists of 16 residues. J was trimmed by 2 bases and V by 2 bases; bases with no gene match: 4.

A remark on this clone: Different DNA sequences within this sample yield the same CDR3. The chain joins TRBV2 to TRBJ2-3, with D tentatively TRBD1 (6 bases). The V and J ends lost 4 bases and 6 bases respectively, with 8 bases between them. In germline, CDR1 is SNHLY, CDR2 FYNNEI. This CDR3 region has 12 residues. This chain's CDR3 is CASSGTGDTQYF. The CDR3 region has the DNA TGTGCCAGCAGTGGTACAGGGGATACGCAGTATTTT.

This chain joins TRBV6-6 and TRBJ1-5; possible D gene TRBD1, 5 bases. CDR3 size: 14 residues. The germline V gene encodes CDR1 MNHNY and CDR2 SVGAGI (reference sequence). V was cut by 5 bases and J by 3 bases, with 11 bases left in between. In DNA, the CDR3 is TGTGCCAGCAGTGGGGACGGTCCCAATCAGCCCCAGCATTTT. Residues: CASSGDGPNQPQHF.

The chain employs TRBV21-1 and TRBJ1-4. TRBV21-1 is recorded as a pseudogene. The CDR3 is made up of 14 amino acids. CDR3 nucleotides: TGTGCCAGCAGCCTGGACCCTATTAATGAAAAACTGTTTTTT. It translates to CASSLDPINEKLFF.

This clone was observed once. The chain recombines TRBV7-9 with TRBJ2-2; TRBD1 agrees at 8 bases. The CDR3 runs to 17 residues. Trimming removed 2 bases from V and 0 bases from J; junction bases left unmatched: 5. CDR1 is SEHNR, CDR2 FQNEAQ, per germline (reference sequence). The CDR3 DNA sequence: TGTGCCAGCAGCTTATTCCAGGGGGCCGCGAACACCGGGGAGCTGTTTTTT. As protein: CASSLFQGAANTGELFF.

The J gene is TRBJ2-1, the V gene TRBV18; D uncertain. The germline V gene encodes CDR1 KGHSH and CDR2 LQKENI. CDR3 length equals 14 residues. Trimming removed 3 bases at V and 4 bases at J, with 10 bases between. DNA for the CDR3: TGTGCCAGCTCACCCCTGGGGAATTACAATGAGCAGTTCTTC. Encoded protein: CASSPLGNYNEQFF.

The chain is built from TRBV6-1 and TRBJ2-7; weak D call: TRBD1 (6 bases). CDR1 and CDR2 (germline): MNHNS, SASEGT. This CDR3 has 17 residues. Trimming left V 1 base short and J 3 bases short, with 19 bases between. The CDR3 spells CASSEVDRRLGGYEQYF. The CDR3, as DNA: TGTGCCAGCAGTGAAGTAGACAGGAGACTCGGAGGCTACGAGCAGTACTTC.

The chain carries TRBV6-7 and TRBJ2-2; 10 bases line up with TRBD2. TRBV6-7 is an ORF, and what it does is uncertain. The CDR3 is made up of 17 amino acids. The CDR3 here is CAPPEGEASGRTGELFF. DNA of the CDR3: TGTGCACCTCCCGAGGGGGAAGCTAGCGGGAGAACCGGGGAGCTGTTTTTT.

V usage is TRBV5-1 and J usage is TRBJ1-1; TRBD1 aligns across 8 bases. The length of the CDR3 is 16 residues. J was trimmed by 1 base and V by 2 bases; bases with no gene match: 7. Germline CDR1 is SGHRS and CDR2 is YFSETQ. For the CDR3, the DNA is TGCGCCAGCAGCTTTATGTTGCAGGGGGCGAACACTGAAGCTTTCTTT. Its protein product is CASSFMLQGANTEAFF. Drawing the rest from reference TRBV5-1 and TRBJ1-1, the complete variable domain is KAGVTQTPRYLIKTRGQQVTLSCSPISGHRSVSWYQQTPGQGLQFLFEYFSETQRNKGNFPGRFSGRQFSNSRSEMNVSTLELGDSALYLCASSFMLQGANTEAFFGQGTRLTVV.